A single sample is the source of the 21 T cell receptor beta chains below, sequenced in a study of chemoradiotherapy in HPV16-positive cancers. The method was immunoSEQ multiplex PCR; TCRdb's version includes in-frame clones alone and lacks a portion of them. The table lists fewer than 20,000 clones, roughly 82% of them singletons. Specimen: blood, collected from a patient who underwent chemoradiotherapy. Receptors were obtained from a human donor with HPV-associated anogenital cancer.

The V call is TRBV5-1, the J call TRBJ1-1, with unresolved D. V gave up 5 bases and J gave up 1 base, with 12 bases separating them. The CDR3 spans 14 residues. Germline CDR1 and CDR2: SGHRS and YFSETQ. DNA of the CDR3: TGCGCCAGCAGGTGGGCACCCGAGAACACTGAAGCTTTCTTT. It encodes CASRWAPENTEAFF. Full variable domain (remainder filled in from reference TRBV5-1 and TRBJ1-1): KAGVTQTPRYLIKTRGQQVTLSCSPISGHRSVSWYQQTPGQGLQFLFEYFSETQRNKGNFPGRFSGRQFSNSRSEMNVSTLELGDSALYLCASRWAPENTEAFFGQGTRLTVV.

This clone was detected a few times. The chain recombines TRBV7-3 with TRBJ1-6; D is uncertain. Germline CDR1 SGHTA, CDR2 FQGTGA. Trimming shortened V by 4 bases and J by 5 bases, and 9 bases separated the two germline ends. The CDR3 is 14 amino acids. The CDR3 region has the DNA TGTGCCAGCAGCTCTACCGCAGATAATTCACCCCTCCACTTT. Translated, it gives CASSSTADNSPLHF.

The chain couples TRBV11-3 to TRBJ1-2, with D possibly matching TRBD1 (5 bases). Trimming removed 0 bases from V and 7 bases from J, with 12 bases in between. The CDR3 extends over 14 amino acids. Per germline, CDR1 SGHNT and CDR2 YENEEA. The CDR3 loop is CASSLDQGNRGYTF. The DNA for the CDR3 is TGTGCCAGCAGCTTAGATCAGGGAAACCGTGGCTACACCTTC.

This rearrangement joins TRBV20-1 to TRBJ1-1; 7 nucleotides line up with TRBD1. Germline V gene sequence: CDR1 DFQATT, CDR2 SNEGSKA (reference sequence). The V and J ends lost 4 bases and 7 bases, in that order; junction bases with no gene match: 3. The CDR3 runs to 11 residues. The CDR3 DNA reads TGCAGTGCTACTCGGGACAGTGAAGCTTTCTTT. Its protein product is CSATRDSEAFF.

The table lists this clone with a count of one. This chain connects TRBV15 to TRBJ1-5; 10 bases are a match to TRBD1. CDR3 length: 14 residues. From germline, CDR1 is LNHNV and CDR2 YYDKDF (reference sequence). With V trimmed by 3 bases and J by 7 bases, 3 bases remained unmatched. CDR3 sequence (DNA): TGTGCCACCAGCAGGGCGACAGGGGGCCAGCCCCAGCATTTT. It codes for CATSRATGGQPQHF.

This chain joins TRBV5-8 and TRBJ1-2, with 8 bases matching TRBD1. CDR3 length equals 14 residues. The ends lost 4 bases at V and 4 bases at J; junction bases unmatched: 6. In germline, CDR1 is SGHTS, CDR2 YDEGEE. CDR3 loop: CASSPWTGLYGYTF. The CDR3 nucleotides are TGTGCCAGCAGCCCGTGGACAGGGCTCTATGGCTACACCTTC.

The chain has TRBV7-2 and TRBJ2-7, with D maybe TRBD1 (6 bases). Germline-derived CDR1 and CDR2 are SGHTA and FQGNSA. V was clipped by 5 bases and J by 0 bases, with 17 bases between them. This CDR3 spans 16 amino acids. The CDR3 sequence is CASSDSRRGGSYEQYF. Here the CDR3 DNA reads TGTGCCAGCAGCGACTCTAGGAGAGGGGGCTCCTACGAGCAGTACTTC.

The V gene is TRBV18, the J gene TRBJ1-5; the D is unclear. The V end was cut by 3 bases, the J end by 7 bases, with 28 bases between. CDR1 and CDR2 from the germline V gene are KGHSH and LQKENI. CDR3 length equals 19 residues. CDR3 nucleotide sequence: TGTGCCAGCTCACCGTCTCCCCCGACGTCGAGAAGACTCACGCAGCCCCAGCATTTT. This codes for CASSPSPPTSRRLTQPQHF.

The CDR3 sequence is CASSLAPEVLYTF. In DNA, the CDR3 is TGTGCCAGCAGCTTAGCCCCCGAAGTTTTATACACCTTC. V and J are TRBV11-2 and TRBJ1-2; D is unclear. CDR3 length: 13 residues. V lost 1 base, J lost 11 bases, and 14 bases lay in between. Looked up from germline, CDR1 is SGHAT and CDR2 is FQNNGV. Full variable domain (missing parts from reference TRBV11-2 and TRBJ1-2): EAGVAQSPRYKIIEKRQSVAFWCNPISGHATLYWYQQILGQGPKLLIQFQNNGVVDDSQLPKDRFSAERLKGVDSTLKIQPAKLEDSAVYLCASSLAPEVLYTFGSGTRLTVV.

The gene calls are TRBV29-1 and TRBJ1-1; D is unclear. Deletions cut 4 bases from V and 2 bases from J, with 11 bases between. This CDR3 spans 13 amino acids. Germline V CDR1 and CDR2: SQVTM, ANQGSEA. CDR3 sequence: CSVGITANTEAFF. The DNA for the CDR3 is TGCAGCGTTGGGATCACGGCAAACACTGAAGCTTTCTTT.

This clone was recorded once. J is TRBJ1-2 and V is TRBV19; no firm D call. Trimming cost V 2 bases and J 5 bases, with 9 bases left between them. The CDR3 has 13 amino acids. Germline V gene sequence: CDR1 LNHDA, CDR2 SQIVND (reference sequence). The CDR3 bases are TGTGCCAGTAGTATACAAGGGTTTTATGGCTACACCTTC. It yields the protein CASSIQGFYGYTF. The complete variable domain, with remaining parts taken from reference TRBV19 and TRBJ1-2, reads DGGITQSPKYLFRKEGQNVTLSCEQNLNHDAMYWYRQDPGQGLRLIYYSQIVNDFQKGDIAEGYSVSREKKESFPLTVTSAQKNPTAFYLCASSIQGFYGYTFGSGTRLTVV.

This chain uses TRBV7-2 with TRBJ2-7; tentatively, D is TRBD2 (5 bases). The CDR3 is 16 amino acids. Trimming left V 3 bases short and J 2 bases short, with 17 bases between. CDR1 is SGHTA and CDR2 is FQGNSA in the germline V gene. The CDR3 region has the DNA TGTGCCAGCAGCTTGGTTGGGAGTTTTCTGGCCTACGAGCAGTACTTC. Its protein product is CASSLVGSFLAYEQYF.

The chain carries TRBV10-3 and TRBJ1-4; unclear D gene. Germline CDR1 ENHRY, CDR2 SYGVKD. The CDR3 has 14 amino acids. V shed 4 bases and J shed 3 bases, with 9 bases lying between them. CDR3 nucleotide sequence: TGTGCCATCAGTGGATCCGCTTCTAATGAAAAACTGTTTTTT. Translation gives CAISGSASNEKLFF.

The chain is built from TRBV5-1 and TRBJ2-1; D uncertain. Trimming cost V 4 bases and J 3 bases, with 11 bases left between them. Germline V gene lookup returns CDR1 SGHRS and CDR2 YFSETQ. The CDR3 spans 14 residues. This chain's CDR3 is CASSDPDGYNEQFF. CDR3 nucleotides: TGCGCCAGCAGCGACCCGGACGGCTACAATGAGCAGTTCTTC.

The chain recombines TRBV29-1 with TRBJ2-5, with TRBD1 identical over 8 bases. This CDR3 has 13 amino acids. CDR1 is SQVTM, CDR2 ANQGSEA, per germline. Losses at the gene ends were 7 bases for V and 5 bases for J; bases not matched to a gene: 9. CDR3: CSAFQGAGETQYF. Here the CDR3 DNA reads TGCAGCGCCTTTCAGGGGGCTGGGGAGACCCAGTACTTC.

The CDR3 DNA follows: TGTGCCAGAAGCCCGCCGACTAGCGGGGATTTTACCGGGGAGCTGTTTTTT. This encodes CARSPPTSGDFTGELFF. The chain combines TRBV5-3 with TRBJ2-2; 11 nucleotides agree with TRBD2. TRBV5-3 is assigned to the ORF class and has an uncertain function. Trimming cost V 4 bases and J 5 bases; bases outside gene matches: 10. The CDR3 runs 17 residues.

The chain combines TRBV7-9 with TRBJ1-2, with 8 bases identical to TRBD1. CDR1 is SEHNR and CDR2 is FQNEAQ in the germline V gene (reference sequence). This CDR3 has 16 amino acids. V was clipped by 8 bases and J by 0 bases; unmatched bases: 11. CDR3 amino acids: CASGPHTGGSNYGYTF. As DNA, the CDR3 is TGTGCCAGCGGACCCCATACAGGGGGATCTAACTATGGCTACACCTTC.

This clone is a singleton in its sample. The CDR3 DNA reads TGTGCCAGCAGCTTAACTGGGACAGGGGATCCGGCTGAAGCTTTCTTT. Encoded protein: CASSLTGTGDPAEAFF. The V and J genes are TRBV7-9 and TRBJ1-1, with 10 positions matching TRBD1. The V and J ends lost 2 bases and 6 bases, in that order; junction bases with no gene match: 9. The CDR3 totals 16 residues. Per the germline V gene, CDR1 is SEHNR and CDR2 is FQNEAQ (reference sequence). Drawing the rest from reference TRBV7-9 and TRBJ1-1, the complete variable domain is DTGVSQNPRHKITKRGQNVTFRCDPISEHNRLYWYRQTLGQGPEFLTYFQNEAQLEKSRLLSDRFSAERPKGSFSTLEIQRTEQGDSAMYLCASSLTGTGDPAEAFFGQGTRLTVV.

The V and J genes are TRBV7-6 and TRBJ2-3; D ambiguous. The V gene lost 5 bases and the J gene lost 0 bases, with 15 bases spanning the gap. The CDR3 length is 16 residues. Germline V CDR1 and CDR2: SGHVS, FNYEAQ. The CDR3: CASSPGHSTSTDTQYF. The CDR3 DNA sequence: TGTGCCAGCAGCCCCGGGCATTCGACTAGCACAGATACGCAGTATTTT.

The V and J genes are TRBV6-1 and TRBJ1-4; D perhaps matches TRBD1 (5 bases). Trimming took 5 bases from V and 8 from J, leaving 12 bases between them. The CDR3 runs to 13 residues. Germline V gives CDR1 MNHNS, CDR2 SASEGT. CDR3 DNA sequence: TGTGCCAGCAGTCCCGAGAGGACAGAAAAACTGTTTTTT. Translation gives CASSPERTEKLFF.

CDR3 residues: CASSSASTGQAYGYTF. The CDR3 DNA reads as TGTGCCAGCAGTTCTGCATCCACGGGACAGGCATATGGCTACACCTTC. J is TRBJ1-2 and V is TRBV6-5; the match to TRBD1 covers 8 bases. This CDR3 comprises 16 residues. The germline V gene encodes CDR1 MNHEY and CDR2 SVGAGI. The V segment lost 4 bases and the J segment 5 bases; nucleotides outside the gene matches: 12.